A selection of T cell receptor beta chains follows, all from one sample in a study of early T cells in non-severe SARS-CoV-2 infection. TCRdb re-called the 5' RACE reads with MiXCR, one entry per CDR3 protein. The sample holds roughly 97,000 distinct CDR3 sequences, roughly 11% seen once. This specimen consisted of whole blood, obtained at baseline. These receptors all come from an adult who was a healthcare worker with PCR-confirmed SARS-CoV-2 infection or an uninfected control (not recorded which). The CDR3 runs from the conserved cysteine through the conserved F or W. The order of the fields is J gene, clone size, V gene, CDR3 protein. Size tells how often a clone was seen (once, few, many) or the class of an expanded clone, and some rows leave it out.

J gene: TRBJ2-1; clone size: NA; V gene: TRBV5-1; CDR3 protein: CASSSRDNEQFF
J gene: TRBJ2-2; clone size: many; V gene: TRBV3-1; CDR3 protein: CASSQRGTGELFF
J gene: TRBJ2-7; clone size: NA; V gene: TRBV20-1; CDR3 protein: CSATISGHEQYF
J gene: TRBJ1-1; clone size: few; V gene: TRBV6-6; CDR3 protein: CASSYSENTEAFF
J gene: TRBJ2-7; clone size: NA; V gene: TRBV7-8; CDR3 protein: CASSSSSGNTHEQYF
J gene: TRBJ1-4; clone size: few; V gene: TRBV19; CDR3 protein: CASSRTGDLDEKLFF
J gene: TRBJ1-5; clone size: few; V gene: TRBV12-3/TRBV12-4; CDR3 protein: CASSYQGLYQPQHF
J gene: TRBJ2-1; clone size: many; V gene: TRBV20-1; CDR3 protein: CSARSRLAGRDNEQFF
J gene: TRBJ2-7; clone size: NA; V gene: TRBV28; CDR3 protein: CASSSRWASYEQYF
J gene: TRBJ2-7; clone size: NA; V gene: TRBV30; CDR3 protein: CAWSVSRSSYEQYF
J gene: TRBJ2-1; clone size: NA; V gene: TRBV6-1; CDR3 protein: CASSVHSGRAPGEQFF
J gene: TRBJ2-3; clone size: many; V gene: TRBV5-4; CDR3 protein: CASRRELGTDTQYF
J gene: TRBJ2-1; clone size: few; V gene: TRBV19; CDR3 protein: CACSRRNHNEQFF
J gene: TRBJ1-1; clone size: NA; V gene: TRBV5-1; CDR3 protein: CASNPGGNTEAFF
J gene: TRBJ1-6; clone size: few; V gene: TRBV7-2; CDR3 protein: CASSLGSSYNSPLHF
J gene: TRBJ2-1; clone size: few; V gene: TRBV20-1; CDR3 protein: CSAPLTALNEQFF
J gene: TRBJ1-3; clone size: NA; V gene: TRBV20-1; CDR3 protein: CSASRDYSENTIYF
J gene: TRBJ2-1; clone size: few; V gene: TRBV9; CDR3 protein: CASSVASWDEQFF
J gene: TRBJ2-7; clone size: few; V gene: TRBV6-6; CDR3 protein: CASSYSTPYEQYF
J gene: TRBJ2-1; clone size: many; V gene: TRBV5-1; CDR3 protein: CASSSGSPYNEQFF
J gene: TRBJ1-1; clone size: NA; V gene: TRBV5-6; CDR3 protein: CASSLGGRENTEAFF
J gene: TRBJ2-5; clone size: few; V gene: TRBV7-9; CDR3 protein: CASSAGGGQETQYF
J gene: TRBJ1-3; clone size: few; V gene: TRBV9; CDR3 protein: CASSVTGASGNTIYF
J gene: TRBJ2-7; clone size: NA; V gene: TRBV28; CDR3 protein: CASIGETSYEQYF
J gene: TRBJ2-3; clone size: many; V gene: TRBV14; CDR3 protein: CASSQGSRGEDTQYF
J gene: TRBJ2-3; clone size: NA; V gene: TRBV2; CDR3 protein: CASRGDASTDTQYF
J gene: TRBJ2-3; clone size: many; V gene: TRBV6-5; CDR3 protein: CASSYSGGGPTDTQYF
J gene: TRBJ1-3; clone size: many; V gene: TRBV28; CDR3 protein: CASTPGASSGNTIYF
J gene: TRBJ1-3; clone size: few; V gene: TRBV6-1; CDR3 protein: CASNNVGQGSATIYF
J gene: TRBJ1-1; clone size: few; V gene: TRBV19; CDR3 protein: CASRNRGGNTEAFF
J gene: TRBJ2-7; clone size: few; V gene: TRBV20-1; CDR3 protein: CSAAGTGSFSPSYEQYF
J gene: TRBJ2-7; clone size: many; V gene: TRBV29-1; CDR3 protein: CSVLRDRAAGQYF
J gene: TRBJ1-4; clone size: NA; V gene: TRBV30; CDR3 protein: CAWSVLKLVGKLFF
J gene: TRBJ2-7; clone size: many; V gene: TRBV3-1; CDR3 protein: CASSQGRKHPYEQYF
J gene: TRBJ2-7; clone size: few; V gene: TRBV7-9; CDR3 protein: CASSLAPSYYEQYF
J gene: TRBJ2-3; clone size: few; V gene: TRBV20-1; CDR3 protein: CSARTTVLASYTDTQYF
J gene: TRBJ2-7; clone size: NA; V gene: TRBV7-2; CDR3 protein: CASRISGGTTTYEQYF
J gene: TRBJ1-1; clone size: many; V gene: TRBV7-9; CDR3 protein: CASSLENTEAFF
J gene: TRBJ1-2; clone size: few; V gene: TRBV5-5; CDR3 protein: CASSLVPGQGYGYTF
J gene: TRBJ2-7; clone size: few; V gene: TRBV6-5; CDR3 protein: CATKRGHSYEQYF
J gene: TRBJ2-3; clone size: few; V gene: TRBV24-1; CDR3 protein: CATSDPSTTPATDTQYF
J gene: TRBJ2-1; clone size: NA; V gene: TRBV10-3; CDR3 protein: CAISDSTSGSNEQFF
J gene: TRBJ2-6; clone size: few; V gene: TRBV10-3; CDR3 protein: CAISEWQASGANVLTF
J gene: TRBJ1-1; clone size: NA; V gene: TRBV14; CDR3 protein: CASSQEGTGRTEAFF
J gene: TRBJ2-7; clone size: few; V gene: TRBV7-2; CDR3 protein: CASSPGLAVPYEQYF
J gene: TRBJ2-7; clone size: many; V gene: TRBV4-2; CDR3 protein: CASSQEFSGGHGISYEQYF
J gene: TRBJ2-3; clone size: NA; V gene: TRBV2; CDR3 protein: CASNLQGSTQYF
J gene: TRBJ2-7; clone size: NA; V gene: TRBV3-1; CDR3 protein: CASTSTVSRRADEQYF
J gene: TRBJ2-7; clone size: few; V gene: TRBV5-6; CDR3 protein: CASSSSTRLGTSTPYEQYF